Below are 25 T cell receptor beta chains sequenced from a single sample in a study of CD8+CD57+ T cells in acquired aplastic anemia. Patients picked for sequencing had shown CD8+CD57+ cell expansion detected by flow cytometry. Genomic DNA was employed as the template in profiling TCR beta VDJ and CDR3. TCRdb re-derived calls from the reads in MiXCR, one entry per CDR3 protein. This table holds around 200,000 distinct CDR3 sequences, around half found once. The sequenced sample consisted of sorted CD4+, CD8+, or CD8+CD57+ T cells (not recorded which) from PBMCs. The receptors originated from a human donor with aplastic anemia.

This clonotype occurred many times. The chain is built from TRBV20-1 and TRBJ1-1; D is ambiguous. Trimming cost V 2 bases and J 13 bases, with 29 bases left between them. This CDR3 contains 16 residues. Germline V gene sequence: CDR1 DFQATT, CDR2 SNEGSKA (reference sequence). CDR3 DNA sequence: TGCAGTGCTAGATCTCCCAACTCGGTGGGCCGTCATAATTTTTTCTTT. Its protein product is CSARSPNSVGRHNFFF.

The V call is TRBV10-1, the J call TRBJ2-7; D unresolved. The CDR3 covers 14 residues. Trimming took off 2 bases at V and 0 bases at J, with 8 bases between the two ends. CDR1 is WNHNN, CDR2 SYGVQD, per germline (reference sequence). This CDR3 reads CASSEHPSSYEQYF. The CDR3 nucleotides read TGCGCCAGCAGTGAGCATCCAAGCTCCTACGAGCAGTACTTC.

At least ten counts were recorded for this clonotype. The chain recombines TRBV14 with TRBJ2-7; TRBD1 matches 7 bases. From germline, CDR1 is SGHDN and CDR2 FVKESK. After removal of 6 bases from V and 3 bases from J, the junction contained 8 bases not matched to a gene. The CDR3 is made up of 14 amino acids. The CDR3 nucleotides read TGTGCCAGCAGTCCTCAGGGGGTGGTCTACGAGCAGTACTTC. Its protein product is CASSPQGVVYEQYF.

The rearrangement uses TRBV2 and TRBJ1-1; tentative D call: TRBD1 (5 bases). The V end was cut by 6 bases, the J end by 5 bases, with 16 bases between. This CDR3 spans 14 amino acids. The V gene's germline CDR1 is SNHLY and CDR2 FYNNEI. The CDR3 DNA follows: TGTGCCAGCAGCGGGGGGACCGGAGGAACTGAAGCTTTCTTT. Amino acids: CASSGGTGGTEAFF. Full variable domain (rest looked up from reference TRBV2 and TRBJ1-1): EPEVTQTPSHQVTQMGQEVILRCVPISNHLYFYWYRQILGQKVEFLVSFYNNEISEKSEIFDDQFSVERPDGSNFTLKIRSTKLEDSAMYFCASSGGTGGTEAFFGQGTRLTVV.

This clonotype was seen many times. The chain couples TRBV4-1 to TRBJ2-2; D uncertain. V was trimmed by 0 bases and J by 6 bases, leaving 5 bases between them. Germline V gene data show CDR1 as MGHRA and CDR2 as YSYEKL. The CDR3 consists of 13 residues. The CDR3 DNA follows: TGCGCCAGCAGCCAAGAAGTATCCGGGGAGCTGTTTTTT. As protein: CASSQEVSGELFF.

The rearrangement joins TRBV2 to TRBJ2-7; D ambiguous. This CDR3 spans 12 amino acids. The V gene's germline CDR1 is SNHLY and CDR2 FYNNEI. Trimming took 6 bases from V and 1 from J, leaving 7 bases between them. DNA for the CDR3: TGTGCCAGCAGGCGGCAGTCCTACGAGCAGTACTTC. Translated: CASRRQSYEQYF.

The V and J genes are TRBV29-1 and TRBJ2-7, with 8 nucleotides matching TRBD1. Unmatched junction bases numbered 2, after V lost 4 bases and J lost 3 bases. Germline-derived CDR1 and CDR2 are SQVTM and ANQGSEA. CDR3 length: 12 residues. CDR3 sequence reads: CSVGTGIYEQYF. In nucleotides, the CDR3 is TGCAGCGTTGGGACAGGGATCTACGAGCAGTACTTC.

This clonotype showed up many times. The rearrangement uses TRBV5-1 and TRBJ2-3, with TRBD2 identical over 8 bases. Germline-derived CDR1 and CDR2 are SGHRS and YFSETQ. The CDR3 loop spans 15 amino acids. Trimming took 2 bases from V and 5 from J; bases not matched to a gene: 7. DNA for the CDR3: TGCGCCAGCAGCTTCTTCGGGAGGGAGGGAGATACGCAGTATTTT. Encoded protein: CASSFFGREGDTQYF.

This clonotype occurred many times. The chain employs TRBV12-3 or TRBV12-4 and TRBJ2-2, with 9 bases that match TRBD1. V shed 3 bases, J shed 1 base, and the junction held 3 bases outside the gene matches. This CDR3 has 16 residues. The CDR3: CASSFGTGMNTGELFF. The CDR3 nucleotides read TGTGCCAGCAGTTTTGGGACAGGGATGAACACCGGGGAGCTGTTTTTT.

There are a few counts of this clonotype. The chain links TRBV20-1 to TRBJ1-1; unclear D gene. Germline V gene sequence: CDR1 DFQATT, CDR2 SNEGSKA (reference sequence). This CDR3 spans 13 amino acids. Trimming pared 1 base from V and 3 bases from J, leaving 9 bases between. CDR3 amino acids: CSARGAVDTEAFF. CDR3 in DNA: TGCAGTGCTAGAGGGGCAGTGGACACTGAAGCTTTCTTT.

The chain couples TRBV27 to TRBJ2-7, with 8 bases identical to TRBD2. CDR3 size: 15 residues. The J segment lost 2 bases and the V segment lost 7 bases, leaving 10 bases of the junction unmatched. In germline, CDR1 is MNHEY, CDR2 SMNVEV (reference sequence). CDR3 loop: CASTTSGGPPYEQYF. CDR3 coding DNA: TGTGCCAGCACTACAAGCGGGGGCCCTCCCTACGAGCAGTACTTC.

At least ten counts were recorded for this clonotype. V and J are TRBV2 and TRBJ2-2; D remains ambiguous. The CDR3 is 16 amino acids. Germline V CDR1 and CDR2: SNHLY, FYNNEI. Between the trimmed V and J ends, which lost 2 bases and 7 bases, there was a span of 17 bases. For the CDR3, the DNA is TGTGCCAGCAGTGAATTGTTGGCCTCCGGCATCGGGGAGCTGTTTTTT. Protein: CASSELLASGIGELFF.

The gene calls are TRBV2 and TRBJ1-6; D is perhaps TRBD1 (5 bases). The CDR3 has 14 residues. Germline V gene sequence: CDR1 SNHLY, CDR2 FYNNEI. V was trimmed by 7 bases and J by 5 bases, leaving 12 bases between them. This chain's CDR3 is CASKLDSHNSPLHF. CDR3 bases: TGTGCCAGCAAACTAGACAGCCATAATTCACCCCTCCACTTT.

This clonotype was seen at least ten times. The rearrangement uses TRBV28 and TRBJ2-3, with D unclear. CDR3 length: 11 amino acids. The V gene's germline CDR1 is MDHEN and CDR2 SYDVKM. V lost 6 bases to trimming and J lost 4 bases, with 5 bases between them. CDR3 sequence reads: CASRSPDTQYF. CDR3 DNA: TGTGCCAGCAGATCCCCAGATACGCAGTATTTT.

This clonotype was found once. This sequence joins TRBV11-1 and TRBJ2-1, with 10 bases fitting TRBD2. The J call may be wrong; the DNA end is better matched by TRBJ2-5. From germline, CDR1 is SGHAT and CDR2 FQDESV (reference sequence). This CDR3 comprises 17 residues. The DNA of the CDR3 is TGTGCCAGCAGCTTGAGACTGGGGCTAGCGGGAGTCGAGACCCAGTACTTC. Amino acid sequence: CASSLRLGLAGVETQYF.

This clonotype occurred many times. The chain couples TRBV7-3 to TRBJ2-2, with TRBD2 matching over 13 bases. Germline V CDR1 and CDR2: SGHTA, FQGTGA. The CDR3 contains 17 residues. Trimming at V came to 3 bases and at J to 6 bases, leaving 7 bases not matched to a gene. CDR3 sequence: CASSFTSGRARSGELFF. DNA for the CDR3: TGTGCCAGCAGCTTCACTAGCGGGAGGGCCCGCTCCGGGGAGCTGTTTTTT. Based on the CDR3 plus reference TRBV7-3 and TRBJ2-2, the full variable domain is GAGVSQTPSNKVTEKGKYVELRCDPISGHTALYWYRQSLGQGPEFLIYFQGTGAADDSGLPNDRFFAVRPEGSVSTLKIQRTERGDSAVYLCASSFTSGRARSGELFFGEGSRLTVL.

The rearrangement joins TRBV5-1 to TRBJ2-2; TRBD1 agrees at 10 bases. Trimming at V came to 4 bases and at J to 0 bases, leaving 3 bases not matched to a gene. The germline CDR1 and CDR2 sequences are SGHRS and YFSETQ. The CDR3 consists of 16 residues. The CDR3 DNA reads TGCGCCAGCAGCCCCGGACAGGGGGCGAACACCGGGGAGCTGTTTTTT. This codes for CASSPGQGANTGELFF.

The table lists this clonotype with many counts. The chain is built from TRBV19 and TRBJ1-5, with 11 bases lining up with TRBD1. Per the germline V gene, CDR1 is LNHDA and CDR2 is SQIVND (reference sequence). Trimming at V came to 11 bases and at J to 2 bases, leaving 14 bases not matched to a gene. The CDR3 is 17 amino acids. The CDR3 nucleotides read TGTGCCGGTGGGGACAGGGGGTCTCCCGCAGGCAATCAGCCCCAGCATTTT. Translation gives CAGGDRGSPAGNQPQHF.

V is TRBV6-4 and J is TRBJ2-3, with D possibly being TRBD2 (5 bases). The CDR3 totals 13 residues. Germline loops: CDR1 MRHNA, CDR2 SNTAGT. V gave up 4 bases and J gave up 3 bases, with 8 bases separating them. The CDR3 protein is CASSAGLTDTQYF. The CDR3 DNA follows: TGTGCCAGCAGTGCGGGGTTGACAGATACGCAGTATTTT.

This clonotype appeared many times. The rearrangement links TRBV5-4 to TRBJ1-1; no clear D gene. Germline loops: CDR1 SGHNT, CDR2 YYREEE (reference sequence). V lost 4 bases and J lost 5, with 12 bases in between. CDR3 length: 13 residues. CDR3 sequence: CASSLEGGTEAFF. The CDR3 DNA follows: TGTGCCAGCAGCCTTGAAGGAGGGACTGAAGCTTTCTTT. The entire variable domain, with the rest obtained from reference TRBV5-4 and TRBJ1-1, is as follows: ETGVTQSPTHLIKTRGQQVTLRCSSQSGHNTVSWYQQALGQGPQFIFQYYREEENGRGNFPPRFSGLQFPNYSSELNVNALELDDSALYLCASSLEGGTEAFFGQGTRLTVV.

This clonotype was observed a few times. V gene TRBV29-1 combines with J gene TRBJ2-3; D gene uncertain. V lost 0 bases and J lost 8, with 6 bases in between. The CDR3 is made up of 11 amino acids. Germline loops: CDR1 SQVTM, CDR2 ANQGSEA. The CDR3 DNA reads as TGCAGCGTTGAAGAGCTTAGTACGCAGTATTTT. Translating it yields CSVEELSTQYF.

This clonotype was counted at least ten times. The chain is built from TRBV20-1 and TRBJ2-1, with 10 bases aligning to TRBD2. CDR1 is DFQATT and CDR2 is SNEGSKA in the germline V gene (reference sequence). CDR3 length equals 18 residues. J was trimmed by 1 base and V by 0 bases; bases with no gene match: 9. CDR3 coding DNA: TGCAGTGCTAGAGATCGGGTGGCTAGCGGGAGTTCCTACAATGAGCAGTTCTTC. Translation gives CSARDRVASGSSYNEQFF.

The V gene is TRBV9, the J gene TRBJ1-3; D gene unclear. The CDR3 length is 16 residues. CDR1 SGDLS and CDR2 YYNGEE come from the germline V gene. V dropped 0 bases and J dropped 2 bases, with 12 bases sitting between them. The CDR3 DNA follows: TGTGCCAGCAGCGTAGCAGGATCGAGGGCTGGAAACACCATATATTTT. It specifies CASSVAGSRAGNTIYF.

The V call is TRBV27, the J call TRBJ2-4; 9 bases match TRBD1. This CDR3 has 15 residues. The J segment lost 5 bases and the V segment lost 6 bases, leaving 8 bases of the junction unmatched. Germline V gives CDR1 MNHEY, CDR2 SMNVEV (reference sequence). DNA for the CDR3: TGTGCCAGCAGCGGAACAGGGGGCGCCCAAAACATTCAGTACTTC. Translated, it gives CASSGTGGAQNIQYF.

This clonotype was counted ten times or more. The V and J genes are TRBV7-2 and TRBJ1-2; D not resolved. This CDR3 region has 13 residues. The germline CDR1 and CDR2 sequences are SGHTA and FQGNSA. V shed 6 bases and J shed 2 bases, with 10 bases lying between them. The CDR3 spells CASRAIQNYGYTF. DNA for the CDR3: TGTGCCAGCAGGGCGATACAGAACTATGGCTACACCTTC. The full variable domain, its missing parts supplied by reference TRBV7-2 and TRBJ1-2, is GAGVSQSPSNKVTEKGKDVELRCDPISGHTALYWYRQSLGQGLEFLIYFQGNSAPDKSGLPSDRFSAERTGGSVSTLTIQRTQQEDSAVYLCASRAIQNYGYTFGSGTRLTVV.